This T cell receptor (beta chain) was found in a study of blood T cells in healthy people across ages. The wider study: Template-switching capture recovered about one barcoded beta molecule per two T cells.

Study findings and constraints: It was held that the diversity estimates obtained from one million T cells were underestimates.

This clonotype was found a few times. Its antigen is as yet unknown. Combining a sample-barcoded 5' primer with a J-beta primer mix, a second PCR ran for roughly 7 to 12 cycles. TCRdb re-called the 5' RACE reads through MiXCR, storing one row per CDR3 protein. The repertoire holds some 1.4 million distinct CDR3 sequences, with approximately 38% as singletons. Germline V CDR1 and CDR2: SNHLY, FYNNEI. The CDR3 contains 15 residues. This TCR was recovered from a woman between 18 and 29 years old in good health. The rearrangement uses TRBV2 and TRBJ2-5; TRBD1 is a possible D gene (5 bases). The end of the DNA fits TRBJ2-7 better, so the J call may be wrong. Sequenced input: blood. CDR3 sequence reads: CASRVGQVGRNEQYF. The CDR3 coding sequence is TGTGCCAGCAGGGTGGGGCAGGTGGGCAGGAACGAGCAGTACTTC.